The T cell receptor (beta chain) under discussion was sequenced for a study of T cells in localized non-small cell lung cancer. The study, taken as a whole, reports: Maximal T cell clonality occurred in uninvolved adjacent lung, with tumor ranking below it. Detection in adjacent lung was observed for a median around 59 of the top 100 tumor clones.

In its sample, this clone was seen once. The antigen is undetermined. Here immunoSEQ multiplex PCR was the method, and the copy in TCRdb shows in-frame clones only, minus some. The sample carries roughly 3,000 clones, less than 35% recorded once. Germline V CDR1 and CDR2: SGHDN, FVKESK. The ends lost 1 base at V and 9 bases at J; junction bases unmatched: 8. The CDR3 length is 15 residues. The chain recombines TRBV14 with TRBJ1-2, with 10 bases identical to TRBD1. The receptor's source is a man aged 40 to 75 with stage I lung adenocarcinoma. Source: lung tumor tissue, taken before any cancer treatment. For the CDR3, the DNA is TGTGCCAGCAGCCAAGGAGAGGGACAGGGGACTCGCTACACCTTC. It yields the protein CASSQGEGQGTRYTF. The variable domain in full, with the rest retrieved from reference TRBV14 and TRBJ1-2, is EAGVTQFPSHSVIEKGQTVTLRCDPISGHDNLYWYRRVMGKEIKFLLHFVKESKQDESGMPNNRFLAERTGGTYSTLKVQPAELEDSGVYFCASSQGEGQGTRYTFGSGTRLTVV.